This T cell receptor beta chain came from a study of T-cell reconstitution after alpha-beta-depleted transplantation in children. General study results and limits: Surviving recipient T cells and thymic progenitors underlay high day-60 TCRbeta diversity in some patients. The authors attributed T-cell counts and diversity one year after transplant mostly to newly produced T cells.

Unique molecular identifiers were incorporated into the prepared TCRbeta library. TCRdb independently ran MiXCR on the PCR reads; one entry per CDR3 protein. The data show fewer than 1 million distinct CDR3 sequences, roughly 16% seen once. Per the germline V gene, CDR1 is SQVTM and CDR2 is ANQGSEA. V lost 0 bases and J 2 bases, leaving 12 bases between the germline ends. There are 15 residues in the CDR3. On this clonotype: Its antigen remains unknown.

This receptor was obtained from a male patient younger than 18 who had a stem cell transplant for acute lymphoblastic leukemia, so the T cells may come from the graft donor. The specimen was PBMCs, mostly from graft donor cells, collected 360 days after TCRalphabeta/CD19-depleted stem cell transplant. V gene TRBV29-1 combines with J gene TRBJ2-3, with D unclear. The CDR3 loop is CSVEEPLSFTDTQYF. The CDR3 DNA follows: TGCAGCGTTGAAGAACCACTTTCATTCACAGATACGCAGTATTTT.